These T cell receptor beta chains were read from a single sample in a study of CD8 T cells in ankylosing spondylitis. TCRdb used MiXCR to reprocess the 5' RACE reads, holding one entry per CDR3 protein. The repertoire holds 500,000 to 650,000 distinct CDR3 sequences, 5.3% seen once, with under 4.5% in the top ten. The sample was blood, either unsorted or a sorted T cell fraction (not recorded which). These receptors all come from a male donor with ankylosing spondylitis. The CDR3 runs from the conserved cysteine through the conserved F or W. The order of the fields is clone size, J gene, V gene, D gene, CDR3 protein, CDR3 DNA. The D gene is left open where the match is weak. Size is stated for part of the rows, as once, few or many counts, or as a class when the clone is expanded.

many TRBJ2-2 TRBV5-1 - CASRLNWGTGELFF TGCGCCAGCAGGTTAAACTGGGGCACCGGGGAGCTGTTTTTT
many TRBJ1-6 TRBV7-9 - CASSLEGEAPLHF TGTGCCAGCAGCTTAGAAGGGGAAGCACCCCTCCACTTT
many TRBJ2-5 TRBV7-2 - CASSLSAETQYF TGTGCCAGCAGCTTAAGCGCCGAGACCCAGTACTTC
many TRBJ2-1 TRBV7-2 - CASSLTPWSSYNEQFF TGTGCCAGCAGCTTAACCCCCTGGAGCTCCTACAATGAGCAGTTCTTC
many TRBJ2-1 TRBV7-2 TRBD2 CASSLVGTSGYYNEQFF TGTGCCAGCAGCTTAGTAGGGACTAGCGGGTACTACAATGAGCAGTTCTTC
many TRBJ1-5 TRBV7-2 TRBD1 CASSVQGSQPQHF TGTGCCAGCAGCGTACAGGGGAGCCAGCCCCAGCATTTT
many TRBJ2-4 TRBV20-1 - CSARPLREKNIQYF TGCAGTGCTAGACCCCTAAGGGAAAAGAACATTCAGTACTTC
many TRBJ1-2 TRBV20-1 - CSAGTSSSYGYTF TGCAGTGCTGGAACCTCATCCTCCTATGGCTACACCTTC
many TRBJ2-1 TRBV5-1 TRBD1 CASSLGDRVGYNEQFF TGCGCCAGCAGCTTGGGGGACAGGGTGGGGTACAATGAGCAGTTCTTC
few TRBJ1-1 TRBV11-2 - CASSQTVGTEAFF TGTGCCAGCAGTCAGACAGTGGGCACTGAAGCTTTCTTT
few TRBJ2-7 TRBV5-1 TRBD2 CASSLETSRSSYEQYF TGCGCCAGCAGCTTGGAGACTAGCAGAAGCTCCTACGAGCAGTACTTC
few TRBJ2-7 TRBV5-6 TRBD1 CASSPDRGLEQYF TGTGCCAGCAGCCCGGACAGGGGTCTCGAGCAGTACTTC
few TRBJ2-7 TRBV21-1 - CASSQNRTSGYYEQYF TGTGCCAGCAGCCAGAATAGGACTAGCGGTTACTACGAGCAGTACTTC
many TRBJ1-5 TRBV6-5 - CASSFEGGSNQPQHF TGTGCCAGCAGTTTCGAGGGGGGAAGCAATCAGCCCCAGCATTTT
many TRBJ1-2 TRBV12-3/TRBV12-4 - CASTGMGNYGYTF TGTGCCAGCACAGGGATGGGAAACTATGGCTACACCTTC
many TRBJ2-1 TRBV5-1 - CASSLGLAQYNEQFF TGCGCCAGCAGCTTGGGCCTAGCCCAGTACAATGAGCAGTTCTTC
few TRBJ2-1 TRBV12-3/TRBV12-4 - CASSSESHNEQFF TGTGCCAGCAGTTCGGAGTCTCACAATGAGCAGTTCTTC
- TRBJ2-1 TRBV20-1 - CSAVDGSSYNEQFF TGCAGTGCCGTGGACGGGAGCTCCTACAATGAGCAGTTCTTC
- TRBJ2-1 TRBV12-3/TRBV12-4 - CVSSFSGGNEQIF TGTGTCAGCAGTTTTTCCGGGGGCAATGAGCAGATCTTC
many TRBJ1-1 TRBV5-1 TRBD1 CASSTGQGSTEAFF TGCGCCAGCAGCACGGGACAGGGGAGCACTGAAGCTTTCTTT
many TRBJ2-1 TRBV7-2 TRBD2 CASSLGPSGGPSSYNEQFF TGTGCCAGCAGCTTAGGGCCTAGCGGGGGGCCCTCCTCCTACAATGAGCAGTTCTTC
many TRBJ1-6 TRBV11-2 - CASSFRGRGASYNSPLHF TGTGCCAGCAGCTTCCGAGGGAGGGGCGCGTCCTATAATTCACCCCTCCACTTT
many TRBJ2-3 TRBV7-3 - CASSAGRTDTQYF TGTGCCAGCAGCGCCGGGCGGACAGATACGCAGTATTTT
many TRBJ2-1 TRBV11-2 - CASSLAYNEQFF TGTGCCAGCAGTTTAGCATACAATGAGCAGTTCTTC
few TRBJ2-2 TRBV11-2 - CASSPPRRFANTGELFF TGTGCCAGCAGCCCCCCCAGAAGGTTCGCGAACACCGGGGAGCTGTTTTTT
many TRBJ2-5 TRBV20-1 TRBD1 CSATGTETQETQYF TGCAGTGCCACCGGGACAGAAACCCAAGAGACCCAGTACTTC
- TRBJ2-7 TRBV5-1 TRBD1 CASSPPGDRFYEQYF TGCGCCAGCAGCCCGCCGGGGGACAGGTTCTACGAGCAGTACTTC
- TRBJ2-7 TRBV6-2/TRBV6-3 - CASSPRQSEQYF TGTGCCAGCAGTCCCAGACAGTCCGAGCAGTACTTC
few TRBJ2-4 TRBV28 TRBD2 CASSPSTSGIQNIQYF TGTGCCAGCAGCCCCTCCACTAGCGGGATTCAAAACATTCAGTACTTC
few TRBJ2-3 TRBV4-3 - CASSQERHIHTQYF TGCGCCAGCAGCCAAGAAAGACATATTCATACGCAGTATTTT
many TRBJ1-2 TRBV7-9 TRBD1 CASSRDREGYGYTF TGTGCCAGCAGCAGGGACAGGGAAGGGTATGGCTACACCTTC
few TRBJ2-3 TRBV5-8 - CASSAGSSGTDTQYF TGTGCCAGCAGCGCGGGCAGCTCAGGGACAGATACGCAGTATTTT
few TRBJ2-2 TRBV3-1 - CASKTAGGTGELFF TGTGCCAGCAAAACGGCCGGGGGCACCGGGGAGCTGTTTTTT
many TRBJ2-1 TRBV9 - CASSVGRAAPYNEQFF TGTGCCAGCAGCGTAGGAAGAGCGGCACCTTACAATGAGCAGTTCTTC
- TRBJ2-5 TRBV20-1 TRBD2 CSARVAGGPKETQYF TGCAGTGCTAGAGTAGCGGGAGGGCCAAAGGAGACCCAGTACTTC
few TRBJ2-6 TRBV20-1 TRBD1 CSAIRGTGGSGANVLTF TGCAGTGCTATTAGAGGGACAGGGGGCTCTGGGGCCAACGTCCTGACTTTC
many TRBJ2-3 TRBV4-3 - CASSQAAPASNTDTQYF TGCGCCAGCAGCCAAGCCGCTCCCGCGTCGAACACAGATACGCAGTATTTT
many TRBJ2-2 TRBV7-8 - CASSPKRTGELFF TGTGCCAGCAGTCCTAAGCGGACCGGGGAGCTGTTTTTT
many TRBJ1-6 TRBV28 - CASSPSGWHGYSPLHF TGTGCCAGCAGTCCCTCAGGGTGGCACGGCTATTCACCCCTCCACTTT
many TRBJ2-7 TRBV4-2 - CASSQDKNIDRQYF TGTGCCAGCAGCCAAGATAAAAATATTGATCGGCAGTACTTC
- TRBJ2-7 TRBV5-1 - CASSGTGTPNTYEQYF TGCGCCAGCAGCGGTACCGGGACTCCCAATACCTACGAGCAGTACTTC
many TRBJ2-3 TRBV9 - CASSHSPGRGDTQYF TGTGCCAGCAGCCACTCTCCGGGAAGAGGAGATACGCAGTATTTT
many TRBJ2-7 TRBV5-1 TRBD2 CASSSPRGSTYEQYF TGCGCCAGCAGCTCTCCGCGGGGGAGCACCTACGAGCAGTACTTC
many TRBJ2-1 TRBV5-1 - CASSFLGGDNNEQFF TGCGCCAGCAGCTTTTTAGGAGGAGACAACAATGAGCAGTTCTTC
many TRBJ1-4 TRBV20-1 - CSAKKAGAEKLFF TGCAGTGCTAAAAAGGCAGGGGCTGAAAAACTGTTTTTT
many TRBJ2-2 TRBV18 - CASSRYYTPNTGELFF TGTGCCAGCTCACGTTACTACACTCCGAACACCGGGGAGCTGTTTTTT
many TRBJ1-2 TRBV10-3 - CAISESRVDYGYTF TGTGCCATCAGTGAGTCCAGGGTTGACTATGGCTACACCTTC
many TRBJ2-1 TRBV12-3/TRBV12-4 TRBD1 CASSRRGQRSSYNEQFF TGTGCCAGCAGTCGAAGGGGACAGCGGAGCTCCTACAATGAGCAGTTCTTC
- TRBJ2-7 TRBV5-1 TRBD1 CASSGGQGTTHEQYF TGCGCCAGCAGCGGAGGACAGGGGACGACACACGAGCAGTACTTC
- TRBJ2-7 TRBV6-2/TRBV6-3 - CASTNTGSYEQYF TGTGCCAGCACCAACACGGGCTCCTACGAGCAGTACTTC
few TRBJ1-1 TRBV6-2/TRBV6-3 - CASSYSLTDLNTEAFF TGTGCCAGCAGTTACTCATTGACAGATTTGAACACTGAAGCTTTCTTT
few TRBJ2-5 TRBV4-3 - CASSQHPGPGETQYF TGCGCCAGCAGCCAGCACCCGGGCCCAGGGGAGACCCAGTACTTC
- TRBJ2-7 TRBV5-1 - CASSPGSSRRDEQYF TGCGCCAGCAGTCCAGGGTCCAGCAGGAGGGACGAGCAGTACTTC
many TRBJ2-1 TRBV5-1 - CASSRPDSHNEQFF TGCGCCAGCAGTCGACCAGACAGCCACAATGAGCAGTTCTTC
many TRBJ2-1 TRBV5-1 - CASSPSGWGAREQFF TGCGCCAGCAGCCCCTCCGGTTGGGGGGCGAGGGAGCAGTTCTTC
once TRBJ2-5 TRBV29-1 - CSVERGFSETQYF TGCAGCGTTGAGAGGGGGTTCTCAGAGACCCAGTACTTC